The rows below give T cell receptor beta chains drawn from one sample of a study of blood T cell repertoires in COVID-19. This table comes from immunoSEQ multiplex PCR, and its TCRdb copy is limited to in-frame clones, with some not included. Here the sample spans over 150,000 clones, approximately 84% being singletons. Specimen: PBMCs or T cells enriched from blood (not recorded which). The receptors here all came from a woman aged 45-60 years who had recovered from COVID-19. Both conserved end residues are part of each CDR3. A D gene is named only where the DNA matches it firmly. Not every row has a clone size; where given, it reads once, few, many or a size class.

clone_size	v_call	cdr3_length	d_call	j_call	cdr3_nt	cdr3_aa
-	TRBV25-1	16	-	TRBJ1-2	TGTGCCAGCAGTGACGGTTGGGGGGGGTCGAGCTATGGCTACACCTTC	CASSDGWGGSSYGYTF
-	TRBV11-2	12	-	TRBJ1-1	TGTGCCAGCAGCTTACGAGTCCCTGAAGCTTTCTTT	CASSLRVPEAFF
-	TRBV5-4	15	-	TRBJ2-7	TGTGCCAGCAGCTTGGATCCCCCAGCGGCCTACGAGCAGTACTTC	CASSLDPPAAYEQYF
-	TRBV5-5	16	-	TRBJ2-3	TGTGCCAGCAGCTTGGTTGGGGCTAGGGGCACAGATACGCAGTATTTT	CASSLVGARGTDTQYF
-	TRBV4-3	15	TRBD1	TRBJ2-3	TGCGCCAGCAGCCTAACTCAGGGGGGCACAGATACGCAGTATTTT	CASSLTQGGTDTQYF
-	TRBV29-1	13	TRBD1	TRBJ2-7	TGCAGCGCCGAGGGGGACAGGGGCTACGAGCAGTACTTC	CSAEGDRGYEQYF
-	TRBV3-1/TRBV3-2	14	-	TRBJ1-5	TGTGCCAGCAGCCAAGTTTATAGCAATCAGCCCCAGCATTTT	CASSQVYSNQPQHF
few	TRBV28	14	-	TRBJ2-7	TGTGCCACCAAGCTTGGGGCAAGCCAATCTACGCAGTACTTC	CATKLGASQSTQYF
-	TRBV12-3/TRBV12-4	13	-	TRBJ2-1	TGTGCCAGCAGTTTAAGGGGATTCGACGAGCAGTTCTTC	CASSLRGFDEQFF
-	TRBV6-2/TRBV6-3	17	TRBD1	TRBJ1-2	TGTGCCAGCAGTAACCCCCCCGGGACAGGGTCAGACTATGGCTACACCTTC	CASSNPPGTGSDYGYTF
-	TRBV18	16	TRBD2	TRBJ2-5	TGTGCCAGCTCACCAGGGACTAGCGGGAGAGGGGAGACCCAGTACTTC	CASSPGTSGRGETQYF
-	TRBV12-5	13	-	TRBJ2-1	TGTGCTAGTGGTTTGGACAGCCACAATGAGCAGTTCTTC	CASGLDSHNEQFF
-	TRBV3-1/TRBV3-2	15	TRBD1	TRBJ2-2	TGTGCCAGCAGCGCACCAGGGGGCCGAGCCGGGGAGCTGTTTTTT	CASSAPGGRAGELFF
-	TRBV2	13	TRBD1	TRBJ2-1	TGTGCCACCTCCCGCCGAACAGGGGCCCTGCAGTTCTTC	CATSRRTGALQFF
once	TRBV6-5	13	TRBD2	TRBJ2-1	TGTGCCACAGGGACTAGGTCGTACAATGAGCAGTTCTTC	CATGTRSYNEQFF
few	TRBV19	15	-	TRBJ2-5	TGTGCCAGTAGTATAGGGGCAGGGATTCAAGAGACCCAGTACTTC	CASSIGAGIQETQYF
-	TRBV19	13	TRBD2	TRBJ2-1	TGTGCCAGTACCCACCTAGCGGGAGCCAAGCAGTTCTTC	CASTHLAGAKQFF
once	TRBV7-2	12	TRBD1	TRBJ2-7	TGTGCCAGCAGCTTAGGACAGGGTGGGCAGTACTTC	CASSLGQGGQYF
-	TRBV5-1	15	TRBD1	TRBJ2-3	TGCGCCAGCAGCTACGGACAGGGGAGCACAGATACGCAGTATTTT	CASSYGQGSTDTQYF
once	TRBV2	14	TRBD2	TRBJ2-1	TGTGCCAGCAGTGATTCGGGGGGCTACAATGAGCAGTTCTTC	CASSDSGGYNEQFF
-	TRBV6-6	16	-	TRBJ1-4	TGTGCCAGCAGTTATGCAGGGCGGGGAGTGAATGAAAAACTGTTTTTT	CASSYAGRGVNEKLFF
few	TRBV2	14	-	TRBJ2-7	TGTGCCAGCAAAACAGAGTCCCAGACCTACGAGCAGTACTTC	CASKTESQTYEQYF
-	TRBV16	15	-	TRBJ1-5	TGTGCCAGCAGCCAACTGGCCGGGGGTTATCAGCCCCAGCATTTT	CASSQLAGGYQPQHF
-	TRBV29-1	16	TRBD2	TRBJ2-3	TGCAGCGTGACGACTCTTAGCGGGACCCCCACAGATACGCAGTATTTT	CSVTTLSGTPTDTQYF
-	TRBV4-3	17	TRBD1	TRBJ2-7	TGCGCCAGCAGCCAAGAGACGGACAGGGAAGTTTCCTACGAGCAGTACTTC	CASSQETDREVSYEQYF
-	TRBV27	15	TRBD1	TRBJ2-7	TGTGCCAGCAGTCCAACAGGGGGCCTTCCCCACGAGCAGTACTTC	CASSPTGGLPHEQYF
-	TRBV30	15	TRBD1	TRBJ1-1	TGTGCCTGGAGTGCGGGACAGAGTATGAACACTGAAGCTTTCTTT	CAWSAGQSMNTEAFF
-	TRBV6-2/TRBV6-3	17	TRBD2	TRBJ2-1	TGTGCCAGCAGTTCCTGGACTAGCGGGAGCTCCTACAATGAGCAGTTCTTC	CASSSWTSGSSYNEQFF
-	TRBV5-1	13	-	TRBJ2-1	TGCGCCAGCAGCCCCCCTGTTCACAATGAGCAGTTCTTC	CASSPPVHNEQFF